This TCR beta chain was retrieved from a study of cytomegalovirus exposure and HLA in healthy donors. In the PCR, 60 Vbeta and 13 Jbeta primers were used. The repertoire was sequenced with immunoSEQ multiplex PCR; TCRdb's copy has only in-frame clones and lacks some. The table includes over 150,000 clones, about 77% detected once. A single count supports this clone. An end of the junction differs from the germline gene, which may be a read error. Germline CDR1 reads SGHTA; CDR2 reads FQGNSA. The CDR3 runs to 16 residues. The specimen was PBMCs. The chain uses TRBV7-2 and TRBJ2-1; TRBD2 matches at 15 bases. The clonotype was recovered from a male donor in good health and CMV-seropositive. The CDR3 loop reads CASSLVEGTSGGPTIF. The CDR3, as DNA: TGTGCCAGCAGCTTAGTTGAAGGGACTAGCGGGGGGCCCACGATCTTC.